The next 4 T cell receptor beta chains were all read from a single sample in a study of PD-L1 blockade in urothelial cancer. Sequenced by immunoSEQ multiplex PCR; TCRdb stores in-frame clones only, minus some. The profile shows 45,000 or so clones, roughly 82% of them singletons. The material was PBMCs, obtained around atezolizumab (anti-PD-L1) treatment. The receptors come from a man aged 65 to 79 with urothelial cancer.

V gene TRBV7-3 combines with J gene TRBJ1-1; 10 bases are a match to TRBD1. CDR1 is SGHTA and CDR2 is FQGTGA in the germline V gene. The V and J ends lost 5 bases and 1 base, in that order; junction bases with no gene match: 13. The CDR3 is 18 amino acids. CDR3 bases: TGTGCCAGCAGCCCAAGGGGGACAGGGGCCGTGGGGAACACTGAAGCTTTCTTT. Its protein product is CASSPRGTGAVGNTEAFF.

DNA of the CDR3: TGTGCCAGCAGCGCGCACCGGGACAGGGGATACGAGCAGTACTTC. This sequence encodes CASSAHRDRGYEQYF. This chain connects TRBV21-1 to TRBJ2-7; the D call TRBD1 from the table was never checked on the DNA. TRBV21-1 is a pseudogene segment. The CDR3 has 15 residues.

CDR3 in DNA: TGTGCCAGCAGCCCGACGCGGACTGAAGCTTTCTTT. Translation gives CASSPTRTEAFF. V is TRBV6-5 and J is TRBJ1-1; D gene uncertain. This CDR3 region has 12 residues. Deletions cut 6 bases from V and 5 bases from J, with 10 bases between. Per the germline V gene, CDR1 is MNHEY and CDR2 is SVGAGI.

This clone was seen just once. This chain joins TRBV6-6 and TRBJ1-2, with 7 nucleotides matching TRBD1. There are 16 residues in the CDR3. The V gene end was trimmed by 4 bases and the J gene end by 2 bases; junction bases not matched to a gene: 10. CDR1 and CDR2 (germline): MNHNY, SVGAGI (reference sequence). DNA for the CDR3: TGTGCCAGCAGTTCCCGCGGGACAGTCCTGAACTATGGCTACACCTTC. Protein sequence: CASSSRGTVLNYGYTF.